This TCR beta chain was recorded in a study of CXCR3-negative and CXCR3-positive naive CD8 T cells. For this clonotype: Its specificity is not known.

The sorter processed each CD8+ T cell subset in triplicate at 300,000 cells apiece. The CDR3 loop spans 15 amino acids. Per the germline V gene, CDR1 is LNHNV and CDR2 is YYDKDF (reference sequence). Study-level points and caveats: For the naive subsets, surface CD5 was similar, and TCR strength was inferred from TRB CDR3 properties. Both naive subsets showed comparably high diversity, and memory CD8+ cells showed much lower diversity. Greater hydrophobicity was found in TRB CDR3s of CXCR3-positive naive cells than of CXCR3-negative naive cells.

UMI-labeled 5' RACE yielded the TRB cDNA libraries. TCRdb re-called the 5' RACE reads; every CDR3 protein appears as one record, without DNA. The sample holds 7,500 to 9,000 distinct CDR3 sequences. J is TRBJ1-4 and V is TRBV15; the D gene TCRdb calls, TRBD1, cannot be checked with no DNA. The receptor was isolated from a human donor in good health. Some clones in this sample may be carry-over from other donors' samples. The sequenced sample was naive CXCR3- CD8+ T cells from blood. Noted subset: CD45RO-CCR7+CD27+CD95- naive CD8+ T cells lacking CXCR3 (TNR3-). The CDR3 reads CATSTWTGKNEKLFF. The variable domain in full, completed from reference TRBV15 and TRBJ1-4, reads DAMVIQNPRYQVTQFGKPVTLSCSQTLNHNVMYWYQQKSSQAPKLLFHYYDKDFNNEADTPDNFQSRRPNTSFCFLDIRSPGLGDTAMYLCATSTWTGKNEKLFFGSGTQLSVL.